This entry lists 15 T cell receptor beta chains sequenced from one sample in a study of T-cell reconstitution after alpha-beta-depleted transplantation in children (dated by TCRdb to about 2016). The protocol used for the library was PCR. Sequenced using an Illumina HiSeq 2500. TCR libraries were prepared with molecular barcoding, using unique molecular identifiers to normalize TCRbeta repertoire quantification. TCRdb's own reprocessing of the public reads used fastp at Q25 and MiXCR and kept productive beta chains. Each entry merges the rows of one CDR3 protein and shows their most common DNA and genes. Present in this sample are 550,000 to 600,000 distinct CDR3 sequences, 23% of which were seen just once. 14% of the sample lies in the top ten. What this sample's treatment or condition label stands for: allogeneic hematopoietic cell transplantation with graft depleted of TCRalphabeta T cells and CD19 B cells.

The sample was PBMCs, mostly from graft donor cells, taken 360 days after TCRalphabeta/CD19-depleted stem cell transplant. These receptors originate from a boy younger than two who had a stem cell transplant for acute myeloid leukemia, so the T cells may come from the graft donor.

This clonotype occurred many times. The chain combines TRBV29-1 with TRBJ2-2; D remains ambiguous. CDR3 length: 14 residues. V was trimmed by 5 bases and J by 0 bases, leaving 10 bases between them. Germline CDR1 reads SQVTM; CDR2 reads ANQGSEA. Here the CDR3 reads CSVSDAANTGELFF. DNA for the CDR3: TGCAGCGTTTCTGACGCCGCGAACACCGGGGAGCTGTTTTTT.

This clonotype occurred many times. V and J are TRBV15 and TRBJ2-1; either TRBD1 or TRBD2 may fit D (5 bases each). In germline, CDR1 is LNHNV, CDR2 YYDKDF (reference sequence). Trimming took off 1 base at V and 9 bases at J, with 19 bases between the two ends. This CDR3 spans 16 amino acids. CDR3 sequence: CATSRVSRGPFIEQFF. The CDR3 bases are TGTGCCACCAGCAGAGTATCCCGGGGCCCCTTCATTGAGCAGTTCTTC.

The chain couples TRBV10-3 to TRBJ1-2; D is unresolved. The CDR3 covers 13 residues. Germline-derived CDR1 and CDR2 are ENHRY and SYGVKD. V was cut by 8 bases and J by 2 bases, with 12 bases left in between. The CDR3 sequence: CAIGGWQNYGYTF. The CDR3 coding sequence is TGTGCCATCGGCGGGTGGCAGAACTATGGCTACACCTTC.

This clonotype was counted only a few times. CDR3 loop: CSASPTVDTQYF. CDR3 bases: TGCAGTGCTAGCCCGACAGTAGATACGCAGTATTTT. V and J are TRBV20-1 and TRBJ2-3, with a possible D match to TRBD1 (5 bases). The CDR3 extends over 12 amino acids. Trimming cost V 3 bases and J 5 bases, with 9 bases left between them. Germline CDR1 DFQATT, CDR2 SNEGSKA (reference sequence).

This clonotype was seen ten or more times. J is TRBJ1-2 and V is TRBV20-1; 7 bases align to TRBD1. V lost 5 bases, J lost 2 bases, and 8 bases stayed unmatched. This CDR3 contains 14 residues. CDR1 and CDR2 (germline): DFQATT, SNEGSKA (reference sequence). The CDR3 here is CSAPMDRQNYGYTF. In DNA, the CDR3 is TGCAGTGCTCCGATGGACAGGCAAAACTATGGCTACACCTTC.

The rearrangement joins TRBV12-3 or TRBV12-4 to TRBJ1-2; TRBD1 is a possible D gene (6 bases). CDR3 length: 14 amino acids. V lost 5 bases, J lost 0 bases, and 10 bases lay in between. The CDR3 is CASSGDTPNYGYTF. CDR3 DNA: TGTGCCAGCAGTGGGGACACTCCTAACTATGGCTACACCTTC.

The genes are TRBV7-2 and TRBJ1-1; TRBD1 is a possible D gene (6 bases). This CDR3 spans 14 amino acids. Germline CDR1 and CDR2: SGHTA and FQGNSA. Trimming removed 4 bases at V and 1 base at J, with 10 bases between. This CDR3 is CASSSGHRNTEAFF. Written as DNA, the CDR3 is TGTGCCAGCAGCTCGGGACATCGGAACACTGAAGCTTTCTTT. The full variable domain, rest sourced from reference TRBV7-2 and TRBJ1-1, is GAGVSQSPSNKVTEKGKDVELRCDPISGHTALYWYRQSLGQGLEFLIYFQGNSAPDKSGLPSDRFSAERTGGSVSTLTIQRTQQEDSAVYLCASSSGHRNTEAFFGQGTRLTVV.

This clonotype occurred many times. In DNA, the CDR3 is TGCAGTGCTAGGGACGGGCGCACTAGCACAGATACGCAGTATTTT. Translating gives CSARDGRTSTDTQYF. The rearrangement joins TRBV20-1 to TRBJ2-3; D not certain. The V gene's germline CDR1 is DFQATT and CDR2 SNEGSKA (reference sequence). The V end was cut by 3 bases, the J end by 0 bases, with 13 bases between. The CDR3 consists of 15 residues.

This clonotype was found many times. The chain employs TRBV5-6 and TRBJ2-4; D tentatively fits TRBD1 or TRBD2 (5 bases each). The germline V gene has CDR1 SGHDT and CDR2 YYEEEE. Trimming pared 2 bases from V and 0 bases from J, leaving 12 bases between. This CDR3 region has 16 residues. The CDR3 DNA sequence: TGTGCCAGCAGCTTTCGAGGGACCGCAGCCAAAAACATTCAGTACTTC. Translation gives CASSFRGTAAKNIQYF.

This rearrangement joins TRBV10-3 to TRBJ2-7; 7 nucleotides agree with TRBD1. V was pared by 10 bases and J by 6 bases, with 12 bases of the junction left unmatched. The V gene's germline CDR1 is ENHRY and CDR2 SYGVKD. The CDR3 loop spans 13 amino acids. The CDR3 DNA follows: TGTGCCACCAACAGGGGTGGTGTACGCGAGCAGTACTTC. It translates to CATNRGGVREQYF.

This chain joins TRBV7-8 and TRBJ2-1; 7 nucleotides align to TRBD2. Germline V lookup: CDR1 SGHVS, CDR2 FQNEAQ. Trimming took 5 bases from V and 3 from J; bases not matched to a gene: 10. This CDR3 region has 16 residues. The CDR3 nucleotides are TGTGCCAGCAGCCCCCTGTTTGCGGGAGACTACAATGAGCAGTTCTTC. Its protein is CASSPLFAGDYNEQFF.

The CDR3 DNA reads TGTGCCAGCAGCTTACACCGACGGACTAGCGGTGGCGGTGGTGAGCAGTTCTTC. Amino acid sequence: CASSLHRRTSGGGGEQFF. The chain uses TRBV7-8 and TRBJ2-1, with 10 positions matching TRBD2. The ends lost 2 bases at V and 9 bases at J; junction bases unmatched: 16. Looked up from germline, CDR1 is SGHVS and CDR2 is FQNEAQ. This CDR3 spans 18 amino acids.

The V gene is TRBV20-1, the J gene TRBJ2-5; D might be TRBD1 or TRBD2, each matching 5 bases. Deletions cut 6 bases from V and 5 bases from J, with 25 bases between. From germline, CDR1 is DFQATT and CDR2 SNEGSKA (reference sequence). This CDR3 region has 16 residues. As DNA, the CDR3 is TGCAGTGCCATTATGGCGAGGGGTTGGGAGTTCGAGACCCAGTACTTC. It yields the protein CSAIMARGWEFETQYF.

This clonotype has ten or more counts. The chain carries TRBV7-3 and TRBJ1-1; D may be TRBD1 (6 bases). Trimming removed 1 base from V and 1 base from J, with 7 bases in between. The CDR3 runs to 14 residues. From germline, CDR1 is SGHTA and CDR2 FQGTGA. The CDR3 reads CASSLRGRNTEAFF. In DNA, the CDR3 is TGTGCCAGCAGCTTAAGGGGGCGGAACACTGAAGCTTTCTTT.

This clonotype has at least ten counts. The chain combines TRBV7-2 with TRBJ1-1; D ambiguous. Between the trimmed V and J ends, which lost 0 bases and 8 bases, there was a span of 16 bases. Looked up from germline, CDR1 is SGHTA and CDR2 is FQGNSA. This CDR3 comprises 15 residues. The CDR3 sequence is CASSLANQPSFEAFF. CDR3 DNA sequence: TGTGCCAGCAGCTTAGCGAATCAACCCAGTTTCGAAGCTTTCTTT.